This T cell receptor (beta chain) stems from a study of cytomegalovirus exposure and HLA in healthy donors (dated by TCRdb to 2015 to 2018). The study in broad terms: According to an earlier analysis of 450 to 650 of the donors, some 180 million T cells yielded 117 million unique TCR beta sequences and roughly 280 Gb of sequence data. An early release covering roughly 600 HLA-typed donors comprised roughly 300 gigabases of sequencing data and approximately 80 million unique TCR sequences. Among the roughly 400 genotyped donors, more than 70% belonged to the genetic ancestry cluster associated with self-reported Caucasian donors. The study aimed to test whether signatures of past pathogen exposure could be identified by cataloging public T cell receptors. Using immunosequencing, the study profiled T cell repertoires from fewer than 700 subjects and related those repertoires to cytomegalovirus serostatus. A separate validation cohort of roughly 130 different subjects was used in addition to the approximately 610-subject first cohort. To predict cytomegalovirus infection status, the study brought together high-throughput TCR immunosequencing, statistical association of individual TCRs with disease status, and machine learning. A later analysis re-examined previously published TCR beta repertoires from several hundred donors and added high-resolution HLA genotyping to investigate patterns of TCR occurrence. The later analysis used no new phenotypic data to find candidate immune exposures, relying instead on TCR beta sequences and their occurrence across donors. An earlier analysis of fewer than 750 of the donors used high-throughput TCR beta sequencing to judge whether each TCR beta V gene segment behaved as functional or pseudogenic. Donor age, sex, ethnicity and CMV serostatus were compiled together with the repertoire data. Genome-wide SNP genotypes for about 55% of the 666 donors were used in a later genetic analysis, which treated that subset as a discovery cohort. Every repertoire in the discovery cohort had been generated on one and the same sequencing platform. HLA typing covered class I and class II loci at four-digit resolution. Typing coverage varied by locus: roughly 629-630 donors for A, B, C, DRB1 and DQB1; 500 to 550 for DQA1; over 600 for DPA1; under 490 for DPB1. Because of strong linkage in the cohort, four or five DR-DQ haplotypes were treated as single units for association and clustering. Across some 400 genotyped donors of the cohort, an average of about 220,000 unique TCR beta nucleotide sequences per donor were sequenced, and 15% to 20% of those sequences were non-productive. Study-level results and caveats: Most TCR sequences were observed very rarely across donors, whereas some public TCRs were present in many individuals. The only immune exposure information available for the cohort was CMV serostatus. The 87-base-pair reads could not distinguish some IMGT-functional V segments, including TRBV6-2 and TRBV6-3, so those segments were excluded. The earlier analysis of about 600 of the donors excluded roughly 16 rarely observed V segments, including chromosome 9 orphons, because counts were too low. In this cohort, only TCR beta chains were sequenced, and detectable features were limited by the absence of alpha or paired-chain data. Compared with equally common non-associated chains, HLA-associated TCR beta chains in a later analysis were more clonally expanded and had lower generation probabilities. According to a later genetic analysis, donors in an Asian-associated ancestry cluster had fewer N-insertions in productive TCRs than the roughly 700-donor mean. A further reported finding was that TCR beta sequences accurately predicted the HLA-A and HLA-B alleles for most subjects in the first cohort. Cytomegalovirus status was reported to be diagnosed by the classifier with high specificity and sensitivity in both the original and validation cohorts. The study gave a list of 150 to 200 TCR beta chains associated with cytomegalovirus. Because some donors lacked HLA typing at each locus, the association tests relied only on the typed subset. In a later analysis, most CMV-associated TCR beta chains were found to appear HLA-restricted, with HLA associations seemingly driven largely by CMV exposure. A later analysis found that TCR association rates varied across HLA loci, with DRB1 alleles showing the most associated TCRs and HLA-C alleles the fewest. A cluster of highly shared sequence variants was judged likely to be a technical artifact of the sequencing pipeline. In a later analysis, several top co-occurrence clusters were reported to appear linked to parvovirus B19, influenza, CMV and Epstein-Barr virus. In vitro tests confirmed that three of the cytomegalovirus-associated TCR beta chains recognize cytomegalovirus antigens. Correlated functional status among segregating V segments might reflect linkage disequilibrium, but an unknown experimental factor could not be ruled out. The authors suggested that the approach could potentially be generalized to other disease states and immunological phenotypes. Assigning TCR associations to individual alleles was difficult when HLA alleles, especially DR and DQ, strongly co-occurred. V-gene and J-gene trimming of TCR beta chains was associated with a missense DCLRE1C variant in a later genetic analysis, and the association was replicated in an independent cohort. The presence/absence analyses assumed that sequencing depth was roughly uniform across donors, and that assumption may not be true. In an earlier analysis of roughly 560 of the donors, most TCR beta V segments were observed in productive rearrangements about 90% or about 30% of the time, broadly matching IMGT annotations. Specific HLA alleles were associated with around 18,000 TCR beta sequences at a false discovery rate of 0.05 in a later analysis.

The method behind the library was the immunoSEQ multiplex PCR assay. For the multiplex PCR, a mixture combining 60 forward primers for TCR Vbeta segments and 13 reverse primers for TCR Jbeta segments was used. The CDR3 region of rearranged TCR beta genes was amplified from genomic DNA with a multiplex PCR assay. The amplified TCR beta libraries were sequenced on the Illumina HiSeq System as 87-base-pair reads. The published analysis was carried out like this. A later analysis counted about 80 million unique TCR beta chains across the 550 to 800 repertoires, and some 11 million of these chains were shared by at least two donors. To remove PCR and sequencing errors, raw reads were error-corrected and collapsed into unique sequences using a nearest-neighbor algorithm that merged closely related sequences. V, D and J gene segments were assigned by aligning CDR3 sequences to IMGT reference sequences. For a sequence to be retained, a match of at least six nucleotides to both a V gene segment and a J gene segment was required. Rearrangements were classified as productive when the CDR3 lacked stop codons and remained in frame with V and J, and all other rearrangements were classified as non-productive. CDR3 was defined according to IMGT convention as the region running from the second conserved V-encoded cysteine to the conserved J-encoded phenylalanine. The earlier analysis of some 600 of the donors excluded sequences that lacked an unambiguous match to a single V gene segment. In an earlier analysis of a few hundred of the donors, V segments were called functional above 56.7% productive rearrangements and were called segregating when the between-donor standard deviation exceeded 5%. A statistical classification framework was built to diagnose cytomegalovirus status from the catalog of TCR beta chain sequences. V and J gene assignment, in a later analysis, came from comparing TCR nucleotide sequences with IMGT/GENE-DB human TR gene sequences. The TCRdist pipeline was used in a later analysis to assign CDR3 sequences and most-parsimonious VDJ recombination scenarios. In a later analysis, every TCR beta chain was defined by the combination of its CDR3 amino acid sequence and its V-gene family, and reads without a unique V-gene family were dropped. In a later analysis, several hundred highly shared, low-generation-probability nucleotide sequences were removed to address suspected cross-contamination and a sequencing artifact. A later analysis calculated a clonal expansion index for each public chain from normalized within-repertoire ranks of inferred template counts. In a later analysis, generation probabilities were computed with a VDJ recombination model fitted to out-of-frame rearrangements, and the resulting probabilities were checked against IGoR. In a later analysis, hypergeometric tests were used to score TCR-TCR, TCR-HLA and TCR-CMV co-occurrence, with a repertoire-size bias correction applied to TCR pairs. To estimate false discovery rates, a later analysis permuted the HLA or CMV assignments 20 times. In a later analysis, co-occurring TCRs were grouped using DBSCAN, and TCRdist sequence similarity was added for clustering within HLA-allele-positive subsets. Co-occurrence clustering excluded repertoires with fewer than 30,000 or more than 120,000 public chains, plus five with anomalous nucleotide sharing. Held by TCRdb, this immuneACCESS table contains in-frame sequences only and omits some clones. Under half of the omission traces to an unresolved V gene where checked; the cause of the rest is unknown. That table furnishes V, J and clone size, whereas the DNA furnished D and trimming. This sample gives 150,000 or so clones in total; 80% of them show up just once. The biggest ten clones account for 1.3% of the sample.

The junction shows trimming of 3 bases on V and 8 bases on J, plus 20 bases between the germline ends. Per the germline V gene, SGDLS is the CDR1 and YYNGEE is the CDR2. The CDR3 sequence holds 15 residues, the cysteine and phenylalanine included. Just CDR3 DNA is preserved here, 45 bases in frame from base 1. The cohort consisted of hundreds of healthy bone marrow donors. Cohort members were all nominally healthy when sampled, although unrecorded immune exposures were likely present. The donor was CMV seronegative and belonged to the group of over 350 seronegative cohort members. Each donor provided a peripheral blood sample, and peripheral blood mononuclear cells were used for TCR beta sequencing. The Qiagen DNeasy Blood Extraction Kit was used to extract genomic DNA from the blood cell samples. A few counts support this clone. Its recognized antigen is unknown. The record has no base qualities; no much larger clone is one base away.

The TCR sequence derives from a man younger than 40 in good health and CMV-seronegative. The V and J segments used are TRBV9 and TRBJ1-2; a tentative D call is TRBD1 (6 bases match). Sequenced material: PBMCs. The DNA sequence is given as TGTGCCAGCAGCGAAACGGGACGGAGGGGGGGAGGCTACACCTTC. Its protein is CASSETGRRGGGYTF. Beyond the CDR3, the reference TRBV9 and TRBJ1-2 genes provide the residues; the full variable domain reads: DSGVTQTPKHLITATGQRVTLRCSPRSGDLSVYWYQQSLDQGLQFLIQYYNGEERAKGNILERFSAQQFPDLHSELNLSSLELGDSALYFCASSETGRRGGGYTFGSGTRLTVV.